This T cell receptor beta chain was sequenced in a study of blood T cells in healthy people across ages. Study background: Capturing about one barcoded beta molecule per two T cells was achieved by template switching. Points from the study as a whole: The percentage of naive T cells correlated strongly with TCR beta diversity.

A J-beta primer mix and a sample-barcoded 5' primer were used in a second PCR of roughly 6 to 12 cycles. The template-switch adaptor was a 5' adaptor with 12 random nucleotides. It tagged each cDNA molecule. TCRdb re-derived calls from the 5' RACE reads in MiXCR, one entry per CDR3 protein. The sample has 1.5 million to 2 million distinct CDR3 sequences, about two fifths seen once. The CDR3 totals 13 residues. Germline assignment: CDR1 SGHRS and CDR2 YFSETQ. As regards this clonotype: The antigen is unknown.

This receptor was obtained from a human donor in good health. The specimen was blood. The gene calls are TRBV5-1 and TRBJ2-4, with 8 positions matching TRBD1. The J call may be wrong; the DNA end is better matched by TRBJ2-5. For the CDR3, the DNA is TGCGCCAGCACCCCGGACAGGGAAGAGACCCAGTACTTC. Translated: CASTPDREETQYF.